The 16 T cell receptor beta chains presented below share a single source sample, sequenced in a study of Tregs in tolerant kidney transplant recipients. Sequencing was performed with immunoSEQ multiplex PCR; in TCRdb, only in-frame clones are kept and a portion is missing. The top ten clones hold roughly 1.7% of a sample with 100,000 or so clones, 93% of them seen once. Mixed chimerism was transient after nonmyeloablative marrow transplants from related graft donors. This specimen consisted of CD4+ T cells from blood (PBMCs), obtained 12 months after the transplant. The receptors derive from a human patient who received a combined kidney and bone marrow transplant. Some T cells may be transferred from the graft donor.

This clone has just one count. The chain uses TRBV10-3 and TRBJ2-3; weak D call: TRBD1 (6 bases). Looked up from germline, CDR1 is ENHRY and CDR2 is SYGVKD. The V end was cut by 6 bases, the J end by 0 bases, with 13 bases between. The CDR3 totals 15 residues. The CDR3 DNA sequence: TGTGCCATCAGCCTTAGACAGGCTAGCACAGATACGCAGTATTTT. This encodes CAISLRQASTDTQYF.

CDR3 in amino acids: CASSEVSGQGTYEQYF. In DNA, the CDR3 is TGTGCCAGCAGTGAGGTGTCGGGACAGGGTACCTACGAGCAGTACTTC. The J gene is TRBJ2-7, the V gene TRBV2; 9 bases are a match to TRBD1. This CDR3 region has 16 residues. Per germline, CDR1 SNHLY and CDR2 FYNNEI. Trimming took 3 bases from V and 2 from J; bases not matched to a gene: 8. Full variable domain (remainder filled in from reference TRBV2 and TRBJ2-7): EPEVTQTPSHQVTQMGQEVILRCVPISNHLYFYWYRQILGQKVEFLVSFYNNEISEKSEIFDDQFSVERPDGSNFTLKIRSTKLEDSAMYFCASSEVSGQGTYEQYFGPGTRLTVT.

Comments on this clone: A junction boundary mismatches the germline segment, possibly from a read error. The chain uses TRBV2 and TRBJ2-7; D may be TRBD2 (6 bases). The CDR3 has 11 amino acids. CDR1 and CDR2 from the germline V gene are SNHLY and FYNNEI. The CDR3 reads CASRVEVLANF. The DNA for the CDR3 is TGTGCCAGCAGAGTAGAAGTACTAGCCAACTTC.

The gene calls are TRBV5-1 and TRBJ1-2, with D possibly matching TRBD1 (5 bases). V was trimmed by 1 base and J by 8 bases, leaving 12 bases between them. This CDR3 is built from 13 residues. Per germline, CDR1 SGHRS and CDR2 YFSETQ. CDR3 nucleotides: TGCGCCAGCAGCTTGAGAGGGGACTCAGGCTACACCTTC. Translation gives CASSLRGDSGYTF.

V gene TRBV5-1 combines with J gene TRBJ2-5, with a possible D match to TRBD1 (6 bases). The V gene lost 6 bases and the J gene lost 2 bases, with 14 bases spanning the gap. This CDR3 comprises 14 residues. Germline lookup yields CDR1 SGHRS and CDR2 YFSETQ. Here the CDR3 DNA reads TGCGCCAGCAAATCAGGGGTCAATCAAGAGACCCAGTACTTC. Translating it yields CASKSGVNQETQYF.

The CDR3 coding sequence is TGTGCCAGCAGCTTGTATCACAGAAATGAAAAACTGTTTTTT. Translation gives CASSLYHRNEKLFF. The chain has TRBV5-5 and TRBJ1-4; D remains unclear. The CDR3 spans 14 residues. Deletions cut 1 base from V and 5 bases from J, with 9 bases between. The germline V gene encodes CDR1 SGHKS and CDR2 YYEKEE (reference sequence). Full variable domain (outside the CDR3, taken from reference TRBV5-5 and TRBJ1-4): DAGVTQSPTHLIKTRGQQVTLRCSPISGHKSVSWYQQVLGQGPQFIFQYYEKEERGRGNFPDRFSARQFPNYSSELNVNALLLGDSALYLCASSLYHRNEKLFFGSGTQLSVL.

The chain is built from TRBV10-3 and TRBJ2-2; possible D gene TRBD2, 6 bases. Germline V lookup: CDR1 ENHRY, CDR2 SYGVKD. The ends were cut back, 10 bases at V and 1 base at J, with 16 bases in the middle. The length of the CDR3 is 15 residues. CDR3 protein: CATRVGRGNTGELFF. CDR3 in DNA: TGTGCCACCCGCGTCGGGCGGGGGAACACCGGGGAGCTGTTTTTT.

The chain is built from TRBV7-2 and TRBJ1-2; D is possibly TRBD1 (6 bases). The germline V gene has CDR1 SGHTA and CDR2 FQGNSA. Trimming stripped 5 bases from V and 5 bases from J, with 15 bases between. The CDR3 sequence is 14 residues long. The CDR3 reads CASSTLDRAYGYTF. DNA for the CDR3: TGTGCCAGCAGCACCTTGGACAGAGCTTATGGCTACACCTTC. Using reference TRBV7-2 and TRBJ1-2 for the parts outside the CDR3, the full variable domain is GAGVSQSPSNKVTEKGKDVELRCDPISGHTALYWYRQSLGQGLEFLIYFQGNSAPDKSGLPSDRFSAERTGGSVSTLTIQRTQQEDSAVYLCASSTLDRAYGYTFGSGTRLTVV.

Here the CDR3 reads CASSQVRGRVYGYTF. CDR3 DNA sequence: TGTGCCAGCAGCCAAGTTAGGGGGCGCGTCTATGGCTACACCTTC. The genes are TRBV14 and TRBJ1-2; 7 bases map to TRBD1. CDR3 size: 15 residues. Germline assignment: CDR1 SGHDN and CDR2 FVKESK. Trimming took 1 base from V and 4 from J; bases not matched to a gene: 6.

This rearrangement joins TRBV6-4 to TRBJ1-2, with 7 bases matching TRBD1. V trimming: 6 bases; J trimming: 0 bases; junction bases outside the gene matches: 1. The germline gives CDR1 MRHNA, CDR2 SNTAGT. The CDR3 totals 13 residues. The CDR3 DNA reads as TGTGCCAGCAGCCAGGGGGCTAACTATGGCTACACCTTC. Amino acid sequence: CASSQGANYGYTF.

This clone was recorded only once. This sequence joins TRBV28 and TRBJ2-5; 11 nucleotides align to TRBD2. The ends lost 0 bases at V and 2 bases at J; junction bases unmatched: 14. CDR3 length: 20 residues. CDR1 and CDR2 from the germline V gene are MDHEN and SYDVKM. CDR3 DNA: TGTGCCAGCAGTTTATGGGGGTCGGCTAGCGGGGGGCTAAAACAAGAGACCCAGTACTTC. It specifies CASSLWGSASGGLKQETQYF.

This rearrangement joins TRBV5-4 to TRBJ2-5, with TRBD1 identical over 8 bases. The germline V gene has CDR1 SGHNT and CDR2 YYREEE (reference sequence). V lost 0 bases, J lost 6 bases, and 7 bases stayed unmatched. The CDR3 is 15 amino acids. The CDR3 nucleotides are TGTGCCAGCAGCTTGGCCGGACAGGGTCGTCAGACCCAGTACTTC. It codes for CASSLAGQGRQTQYF.

The genes are TRBV9 and TRBJ2-1, with 8 bases lining up with TRBD2. V dropped 3 bases and J dropped 2; count of bases not matched to a gene: 4. Germline V gene data show CDR1 as SGDLS and CDR2 as YYNGEE. The CDR3 has 15 residues. This CDR3 is CASSAAGDAYNEQFF. CDR3 coding DNA: TGTGCCAGCAGCGCAGCGGGAGACGCCTACAATGAGCAGTTCTTC.

The genes are TRBV19 and TRBJ2-5; D is perhaps TRBD2 (7 bases). CDR3 length: 16 amino acids. The V gene's germline CDR1 is LNHDA and CDR2 SQIVND (reference sequence). The V and J ends lost 3 bases and 4 bases respectively, with 18 bases between them. The DNA of the CDR3 is TGTGCCAGTAGTATGAAGGGGGGGAGCGGATTAGAGACCCAGTACTTC. Its translation is CASSMKGGSGLETQYF.

This chain joins TRBV4-1 and TRBJ2-4; a possible D gene is TRBD1 (5 bases). Germline V gives CDR1 MGHRA, CDR2 YSYEKL. V lost 1 base to trimming and J lost 6 bases, with 13 bases between them. The CDR3 is 15 amino acids. This CDR3 reads CASSQVRTRGNIQYF. For the CDR3, the DNA is TGCGCCAGCAGCCAAGTCCGAACAAGGGGAAACATTCAGTACTTC.

V usage is TRBV7-3 and J usage is TRBJ2-3, with 8 nucleotides matching TRBD2. The V gene's germline CDR1 is SGHTA and CDR2 FQGTGA. J gave up 6 bases and V 5 bases, and 10 bases lay outside the gene matches. This CDR3 has 15 residues. CDR3 residues: CASSDTSGTWDTQYF. CDR3 coding DNA: TGTGCCAGCAGCGACACTAGCGGAACTTGGGATACGCAGTATTTT.